The rows below give T cell receptor beta chains drawn from one sample of a study of identical twins. TCRdb re-analysed the 5' RACE reads in MiXCR, keeping a single row per CDR3 protein. The table has 250,000 or so distinct CDR3 sequences, roughly 7% seen once. Separately, the same data were catalogued under a study of yellow fever vaccine responses in identical twins.

Sequenced material: memory (CD45RO+) T cells sorted from blood. The receptors stem from a woman aged 18-29 years in good health. The conserved cysteine and the conserved F or W are not part of the CDR3 here. Not all rows give a size; the values are once, few, many and, for expanded clones, a class.

clone_size j_call v_call cdr3_aa
few TRBJ2-1 TRBV27 ASSRAAGHEQF
few TRBJ2-5 TRBV7-2 ASSRQTSGTETQY
many TRBJ2-4 TRBV5-1 ASSVQGDQNIQY
few TRBJ1-6 TRBV5-1 ASSLDWESPLH
many TRBJ2-4 TRBV3-1 ASSQSTTVAKNIQY
many TRBJ2-5 TRBV5-1 ASSWGQETQY
few TRBJ1-1 TRBV11-1 ASSQGFNTEAF
- TRBJ2-1 TRBV6-1 ASRTGLAGLIWF
few TRBJ2-2 TRBV3-1 ASSPPSREGTGELF
- TRBJ2-3 TRBV3-1 ASSRGTSGTLADTQY
many TRBJ1-5 TRBV6-1 ASSEGVQPQH
few TRBJ2-3 TRBV3-1 ASSQDGAGGPDTQY
few TRBJ2-3 TRBV7-3 ASSPPPTSGGLTDTQY
- TRBJ2-3 TRBV20-1 SARRIAYTDTQY
many TRBJ2-7 TRBV5-1 ASSPFLTYEQY
- TRBJ2-1 TRBV19 ASSMVLAAYNEQF
many TRBJ1-2 TRBV12-3/TRBV12-4 ASSRLYGYT
many TRBJ2-3 TRBV10-3 AISSSHTSTDTQY
many TRBJ2-1 TRBV11-3 ASSLSPTNEQF
few TRBJ2-3 TRBV27 ASSLSPSSTDTQY
few TRBJ2-1 TRBV2 ASTGQAYNEQF
- TRBJ1-2 TRBV7-9 ASSARGIYGYT
many TRBJ2-3 TRBV20-1 SARGVQGVMTDTQY
many TRBJ2-5 TRBV12-3/TRBV12-4 ASSLGGTGTEKTQY
many TRBJ2-1 TRBV28 ASSPYISGGTSYNEQF
few TRBJ2-1 TRBV27 ASSLSFWGAAANEQF
many TRBJ1-2 TRBV7-6 ASSRTTGGRTNYGYT
- TRBJ2-1 TRBV7-8 ASSSGGLAAYNEQF
many TRBJ1-3 TRBV3-1 ASSRSGNTIY
many TRBJ1-6 TRBV7-2 ASSLGTGSNSPLH
- TRBJ2-5 TRBV4-1 ASSQEGMRGETQY
many TRBJ2-5 TRBV25-1 ASSELGGHSETQY
few TRBJ2-1 TRBV18 ASSPRSGDYNEQF
many TRBJ1-6 TRBV12-3/TRBV12-4 ASRREYNSPLH
- TRBJ2-6 TRBV5-1 ASSGISAGVGGANVLT
few TRBJ2-3 TRBV7-2 ASSLSGGLACY
- TRBJ1-2 TRBV28 ASSWGNYGYT
- TRBJ2-1 TRBV5-1 ASSTPLLLSSYNEQF
few TRBJ2-7 TRBV2 ASSVPSGSSYEQY
- TRBJ2-2 TRBV10-3 AISDNSLYTGELF
few TRBJ2-1 TRBV12-3/TRBV12-4 ASRQTEKQF
many TRBJ2-3 TRBV5-6 ASSLRSGSGTDTQY
few TRBJ2-1 TRBV7-9 ASSSQASGRDEQF
- TRBJ1-2 TRBV3-1 ASSQDLWVDYGYT
few TRBJ2-4 TRBV5-1 ASSLLGQQGAAKNIQY
few TRBJ2-7 TRBV20-1 SARDLNASAAYEQY
- TRBJ2-5 TRBV5-1 ASSLGDSTYQETQY
many TRBJ2-3 TRBV27 ASSSDLDTQY
many TRBJ2-7 TRBV5-1 ASSSGGTNEQY
- TRBJ2-7 TRBV27 ASSSRGNEQY
- TRBJ1-1 TRBV9 ASSVGPLNEAF
- TRBJ2-1 TRBV25-1 ATRLADSYNEQF
few TRBJ1-5 TRBV2 ASTGLIGPQH